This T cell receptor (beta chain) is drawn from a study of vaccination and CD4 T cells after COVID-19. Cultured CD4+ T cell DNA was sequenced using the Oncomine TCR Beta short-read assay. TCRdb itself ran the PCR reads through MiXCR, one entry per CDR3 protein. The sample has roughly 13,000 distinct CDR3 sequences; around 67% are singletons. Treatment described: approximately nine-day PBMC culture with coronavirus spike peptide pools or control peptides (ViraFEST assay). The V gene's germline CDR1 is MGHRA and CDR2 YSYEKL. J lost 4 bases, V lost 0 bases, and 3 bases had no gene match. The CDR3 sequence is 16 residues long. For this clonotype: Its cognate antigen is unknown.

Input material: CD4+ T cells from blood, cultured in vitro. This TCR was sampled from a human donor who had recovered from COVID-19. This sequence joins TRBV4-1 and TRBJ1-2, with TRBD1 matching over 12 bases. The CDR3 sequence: CASSQDGTGGPYGYTF. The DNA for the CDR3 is TGCGCCAGCAGCCAAGATGGGACAGGGGGCCCCTATGGCTACACCTTC.